This T cell receptor beta chain was identified in a study of blood T cell repertoires in COVID-19. Turning to the study itself: COVID-19 samples, acute and convalescent, were from the United States, Italy and Spain. Nucleic acid was either cDNA or gDNA, and it came from T cells, B-cell-depleted T cells, or PBMCs.

Germline V gives CDR1 SGHAT, CDR2 FQNNGV. The CDR3 loop spans 17 amino acids. The junction had 8 bases not matched to a gene; V was cut back by 1 base and J by 2 bases. This clone appeared a few times. In the authors' workflow: Nucleated cell counts were estimated from reference gene primer amplification. The protocol was immunoSEQ multiplex PCR, while the TCRdb copy is restricted to in-frame clones and leaves out a portion. V and J calls and clone size are given by that table; D and trimming were obtained from the DNA. The sample carries approximately 63,000 clones, about 90% recorded once. The receptor was isolated from a man aged 80 or over in a cohort sampled during active COVID-19. Sequencing used peripheral blood. J is TRBJ1-1 and V is TRBV11-2; 9 nucleotides match TRBD1. CDR3 residues: CASSLGTGARENTEAFF. The CDR3 nucleotides read TGTGCCAGCAGCTTAGGGACAGGGGCCCGAGAAAACACTGAAGCTTTCTTT.